The entry below describes one T cell receptor beta chain. Its antigen is still unknown. Base qualities are missing; no much larger clone stands one base away. Library preparation was by the immunoSEQ multiplex PCR assay. TCRdb mirrors the immuneACCESS table, restricted to in-frame sequences. Some clones are absent from its copies; in checked studies, under half trace to an unresolved V gene, and the reason for the others is unknown. This sample is represented by around 57,000 clones; roughly 89% of them were singletons. The ten largest clonotypes hold around 2.2% of the sample. This sample is part of a study of T cell changes during pregnancy in multiple sclerosis (dated by TCRdb to the late 2010s). About the investigation overall: The study examined how the T cell repertoire changed over the course of pregnancy in women with multiple sclerosis.

Reading the germline V gene gives CDR1 SGHRS and CDR2 YFSETQ. The CDR3, from cysteine to phenylalanine, totals 13 residues. CDR3 DNA is the only sequence kept; it has 39 bases, read in frame from the first base. V was cut back by 9 bases and J by 8 bases, leaving a gap of 17 bases between them. Source: peripheral blood, taken in the third trimester of pregnancy. The receptor chain draws on TRBV5-1 and TRBJ2-2, with a weak D call of TRBD1 (5 bases match). The origin of this receptor is a female donor in good health, enrolled as a control in a pregnancy study. The DNA reads as follows: TGCGCCACCAAACCTATGGGGCGTGGGGAGCTGTTTTTT. This encodes CATKPMGRGELFF.